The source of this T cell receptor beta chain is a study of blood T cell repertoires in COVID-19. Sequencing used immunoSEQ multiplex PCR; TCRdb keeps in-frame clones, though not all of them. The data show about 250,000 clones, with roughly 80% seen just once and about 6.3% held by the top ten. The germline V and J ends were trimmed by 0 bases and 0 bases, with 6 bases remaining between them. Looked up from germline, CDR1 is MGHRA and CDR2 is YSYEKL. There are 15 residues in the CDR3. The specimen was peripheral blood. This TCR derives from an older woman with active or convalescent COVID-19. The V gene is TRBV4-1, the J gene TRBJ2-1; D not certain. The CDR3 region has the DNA TGCGCCAGCAGCCAAGACTTTAGCTCCTACAATGAGCAGTTCTTC. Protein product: CASSQDFSSYNEQFF.